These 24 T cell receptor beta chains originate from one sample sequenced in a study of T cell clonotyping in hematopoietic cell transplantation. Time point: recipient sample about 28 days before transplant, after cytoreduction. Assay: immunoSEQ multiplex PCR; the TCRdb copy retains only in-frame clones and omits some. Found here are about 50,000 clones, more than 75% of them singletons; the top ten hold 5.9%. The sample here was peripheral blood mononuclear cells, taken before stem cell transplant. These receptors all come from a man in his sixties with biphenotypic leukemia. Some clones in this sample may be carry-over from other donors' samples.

CDR3 in amino acids: CASSEWSGVEQYF. The CDR3 nucleotides read TGCGCCAGCAGCGAGTGGTCAGGGGTCGAGCAGTACTTC. The V call is TRBV5-1, the J call TRBJ2-7; possibly TRBD1 for D (6 bases). The CDR3 runs 13 residues. Germline loops: CDR1 SGHRS, CDR2 YFSETQ. Trimming removed 4 bases from V and 6 bases from J, with 14 bases in between.

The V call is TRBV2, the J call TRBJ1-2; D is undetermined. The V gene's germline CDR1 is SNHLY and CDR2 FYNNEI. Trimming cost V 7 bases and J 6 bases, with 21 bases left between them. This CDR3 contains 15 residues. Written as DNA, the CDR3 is TGTGCCAGCACCGGGCGACATCTGGGAATAAATGGCTACACCTTC. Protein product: CASTGRHLGINGYTF.

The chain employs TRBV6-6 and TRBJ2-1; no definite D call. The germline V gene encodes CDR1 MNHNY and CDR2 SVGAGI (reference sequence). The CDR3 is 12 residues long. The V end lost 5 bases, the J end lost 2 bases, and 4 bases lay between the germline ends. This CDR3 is CASSIAYNEQFF. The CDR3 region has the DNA TGTGCCAGCAGTATAGCCTACAATGAGCAGTTCTTC.

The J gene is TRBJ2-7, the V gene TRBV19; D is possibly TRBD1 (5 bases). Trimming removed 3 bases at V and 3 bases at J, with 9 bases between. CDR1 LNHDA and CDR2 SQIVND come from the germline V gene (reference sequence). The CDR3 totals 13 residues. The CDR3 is CASSIRDSYEQYF. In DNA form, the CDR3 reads TGTGCCAGTAGTATCAGAGACAGCTACGAGCAGTACTTC.

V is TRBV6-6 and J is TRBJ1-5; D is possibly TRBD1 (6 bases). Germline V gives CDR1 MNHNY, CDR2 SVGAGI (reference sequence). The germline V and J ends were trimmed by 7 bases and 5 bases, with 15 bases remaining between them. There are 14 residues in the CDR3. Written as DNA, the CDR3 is TGTGCCAGCACCGACGGACAGCAAGATCAGCCCCAGCATTTT. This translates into CASTDGQQDQPQHF.

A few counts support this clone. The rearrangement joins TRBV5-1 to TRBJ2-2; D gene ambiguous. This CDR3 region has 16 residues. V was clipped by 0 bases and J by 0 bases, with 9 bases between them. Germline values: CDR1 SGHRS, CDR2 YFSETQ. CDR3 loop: CASSLEGIPNTGELFF. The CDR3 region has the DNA TGCGCCAGCAGCTTGGAAGGCATTCCGAACACCGGGGAGCTGTTTTTT.

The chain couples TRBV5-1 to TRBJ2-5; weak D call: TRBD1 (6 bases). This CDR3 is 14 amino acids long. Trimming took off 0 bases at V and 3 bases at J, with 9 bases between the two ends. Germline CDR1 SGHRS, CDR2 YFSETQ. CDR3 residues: CASSLGAGEETQYF. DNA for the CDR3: TGCGCCAGCAGCTTGGGGGCAGGGGAAGAGACCCAGTACTTC. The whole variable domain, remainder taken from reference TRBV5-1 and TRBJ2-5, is KAGVTQTPRYLIKTRGQQVTLSCSPISGHRSVSWYQQTPGQGLQFLFEYFSETQRNKGNFPGRFSGRQFSNSRSEMNVSTLELGDSALYLCASSLGAGEETQYFGPGTRLLVL.

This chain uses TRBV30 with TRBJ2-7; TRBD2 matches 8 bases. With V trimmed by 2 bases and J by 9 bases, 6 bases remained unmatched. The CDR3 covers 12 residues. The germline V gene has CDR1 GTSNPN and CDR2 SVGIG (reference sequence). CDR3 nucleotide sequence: TGTGCCTGGAGTACCGCGGGGGGTCGGCAGTACTTC. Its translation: CAWSTAGGRQYF.

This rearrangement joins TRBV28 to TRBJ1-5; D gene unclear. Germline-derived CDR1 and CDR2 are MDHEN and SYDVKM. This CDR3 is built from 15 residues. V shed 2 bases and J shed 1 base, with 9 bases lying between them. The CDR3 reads CASSLVEISNQPQHF. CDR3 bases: TGTGCCAGCAGTTTAGTTGAAATCAGCAATCAGCCCCAGCATTTT.

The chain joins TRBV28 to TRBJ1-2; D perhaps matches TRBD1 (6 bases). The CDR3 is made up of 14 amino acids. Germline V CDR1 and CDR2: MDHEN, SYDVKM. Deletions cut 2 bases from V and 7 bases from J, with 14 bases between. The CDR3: CASSLAPLGGGYTF. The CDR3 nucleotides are TGTGCCAGCAGTTTAGCCCCACTAGGGGGTGGCTACACCTTC.

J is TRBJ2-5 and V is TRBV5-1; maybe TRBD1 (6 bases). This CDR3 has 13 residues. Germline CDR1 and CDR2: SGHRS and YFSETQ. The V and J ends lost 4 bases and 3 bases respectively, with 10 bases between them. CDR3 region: CASSRTAEETQYF. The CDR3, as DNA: TGCGCCAGCAGCCGGACAGCAGAAGAGACCCAGTACTTC.

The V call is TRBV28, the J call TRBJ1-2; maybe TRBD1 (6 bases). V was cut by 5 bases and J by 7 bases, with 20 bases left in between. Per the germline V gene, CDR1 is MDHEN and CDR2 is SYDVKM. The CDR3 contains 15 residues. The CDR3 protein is CASSATPTGRTGYTF. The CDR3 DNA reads TGTGCCAGCAGTGCCACCCCGACAGGCCGGACTGGCTACACCTTC.

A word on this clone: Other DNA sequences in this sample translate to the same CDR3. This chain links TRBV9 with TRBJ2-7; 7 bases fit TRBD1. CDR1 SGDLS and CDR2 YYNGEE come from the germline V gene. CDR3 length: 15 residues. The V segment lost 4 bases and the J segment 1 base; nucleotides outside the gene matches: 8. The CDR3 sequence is CASSPTGTVSYEQYF. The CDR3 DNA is TGTGCCAGCAGCCCGACAGGGACCGTTTCCTACGAGCAGTACTTC.

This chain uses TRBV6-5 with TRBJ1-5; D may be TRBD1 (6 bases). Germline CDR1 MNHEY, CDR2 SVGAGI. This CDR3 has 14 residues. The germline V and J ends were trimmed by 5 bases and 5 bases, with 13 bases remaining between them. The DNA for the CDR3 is TGTGCCAGCAGTAGGGGGACAACGCATCAGCCCCAGCATTTT. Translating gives CASSRGTTHQPQHF.

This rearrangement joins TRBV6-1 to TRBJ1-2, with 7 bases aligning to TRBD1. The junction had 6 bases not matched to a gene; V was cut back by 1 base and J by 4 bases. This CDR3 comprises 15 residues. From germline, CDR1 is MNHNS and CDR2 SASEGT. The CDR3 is CASSEDRGYGYGYTF. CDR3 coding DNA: TGTGCCAGCAGTGAAGACAGGGGATACGGCTATGGCTACACCTTC.

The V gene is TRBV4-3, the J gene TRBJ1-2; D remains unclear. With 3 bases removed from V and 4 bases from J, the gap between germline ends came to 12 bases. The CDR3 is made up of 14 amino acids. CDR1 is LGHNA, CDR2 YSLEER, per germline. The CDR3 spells CASSQSRDSYGYTF. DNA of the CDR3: TGCGCCAGCAGCCAGAGCCGGGATTCCTATGGCTACACCTTC.

CDR3 nucleotide sequence: TGTGCCAGCTCCCGAGAAGTTAATTACGAGCAGTACTTC. Encoded protein: CASSREVNYEQYF. The chain combines TRBV18 with TRBJ2-7; D uncertain. Germline CDR1 reads KGHSH; CDR2 reads LQKENI. V lost 6 bases, J lost 4 bases, and 13 bases lay in between. CDR3 length: 13 residues. Based on the CDR3 plus reference TRBV18 and TRBJ2-7, the full variable domain is NAGVMQNPRHLVRRRGQEARLRCSPMKGHSHVYWYRQLPEEGLKFMVYLQKENIIDESGMPKERFSAEFPKEGPSILRIQQVVRGDSAAYFCASSREVNYEQYFGPGTRLTVT.

The CDR3 loop is CASSMLDSAKNIQYF. CDR3 nucleotides: TGTGCCAGTAGTATGTTGGATTCGGCCAAAAACATTCAGTACTTC. The V gene is TRBV19, the J gene TRBJ2-4; no clear D. Germline lookup yields CDR1 LNHDA and CDR2 SQIVND (reference sequence). This CDR3 is 15 amino acids long. V lost 3 bases and J 1 base, leaving 10 bases between the germline ends. The entire variable domain, with the rest obtained from reference TRBV19 and TRBJ2-4, is as follows: DGGITQSPKYLFRKEGQNVTLSCEQNLNHDAMYWYRQDPGQGLRLIYYSQIVNDFQKGDIAEGYSVSREKKESFPLTVTSAQKNPTAFYLCASSMLDSAKNIQYFGAGTRLSVL.

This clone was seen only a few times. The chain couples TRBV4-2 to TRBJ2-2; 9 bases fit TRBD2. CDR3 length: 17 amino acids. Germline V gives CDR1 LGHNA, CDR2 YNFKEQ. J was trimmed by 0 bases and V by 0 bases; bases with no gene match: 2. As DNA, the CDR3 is TGTGCCAGCAGCCAAGAGGCTAGCGGGACGAACACCGGGGAGCTGTTTTTT. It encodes CASSQEASGTNTGELFF.

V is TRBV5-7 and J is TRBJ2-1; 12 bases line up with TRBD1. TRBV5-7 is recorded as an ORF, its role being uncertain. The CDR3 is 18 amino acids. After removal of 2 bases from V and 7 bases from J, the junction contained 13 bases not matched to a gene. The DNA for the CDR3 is TGTGCCAGCAGCTTCGAAGACCCGGGACAGGGGGCGCGAAATGAGCAGTTCTTC. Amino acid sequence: CASSFEDPGQGARNEQFF.

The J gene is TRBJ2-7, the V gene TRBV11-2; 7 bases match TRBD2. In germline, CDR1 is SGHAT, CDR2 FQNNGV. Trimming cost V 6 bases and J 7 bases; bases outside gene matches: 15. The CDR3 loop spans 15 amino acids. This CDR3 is CASSFRGAGEGEQYF. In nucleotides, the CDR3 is TGTGCCAGCAGTTTCCGGGGTGCGGGAGAAGGGGAGCAGTACTTC. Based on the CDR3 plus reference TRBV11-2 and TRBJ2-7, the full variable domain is EAGVAQSPRYKIIEKRQSVAFWCNPISGHATLYWYQQILGQGPKLLIQFQNNGVVDDSQLPKDRFSAERLKGVDSTLKIQPAKLEDSAVYLCASSFRGAGEGEQYFGPGTRLTVT.

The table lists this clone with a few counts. CDR3 coding DNA: TGTGCCAGCAGAAGACAGGGCTTTATCACAGATACGCAGTATTTT. This sequence encodes CASRRQGFITDTQYF. This chain links TRBV2 with TRBJ2-3; 7 nucleotides agree with TRBD1. V gave up 6 bases and J gave up 2 bases; unmatched junction bases: 8. The germline CDR1 and CDR2 sequences are SNHLY and FYNNEI. The CDR3 is 15 residues long.

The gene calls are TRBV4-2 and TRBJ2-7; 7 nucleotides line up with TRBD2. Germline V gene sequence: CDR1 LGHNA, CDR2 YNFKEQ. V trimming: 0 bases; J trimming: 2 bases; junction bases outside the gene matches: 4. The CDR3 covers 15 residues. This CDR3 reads CASSQEAGLTYEQYF. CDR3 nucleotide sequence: TGTGCCAGCAGCCAAGAGGCGGGACTAACCTACGAGCAGTACTTC.

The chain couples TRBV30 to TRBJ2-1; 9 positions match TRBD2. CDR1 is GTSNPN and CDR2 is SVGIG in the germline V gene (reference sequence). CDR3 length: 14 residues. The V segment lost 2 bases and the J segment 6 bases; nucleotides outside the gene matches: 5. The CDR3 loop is CAWSTKREANEQFF. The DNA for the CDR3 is TGTGCCTGGAGTACGAAGCGGGAGGCCAATGAGCAGTTCTTC.